The present T cell receptor beta chain was sequenced within a study of T cells in Graves' hyperthyroidism and ophthalmopathy. TCR beta CDR3 regions were amplified from RNA. When the TCR CDR3 underwent first-round RT-PCR, the HTBI primer set was used. TCRdb analysed the multiplex PCR reads with MiXCR anew, one entry per CDR3 protein. Among around 210,000 distinct CDR3 sequences, around 17% were seen once, and the ten largest hold roughly 55%. V lost 1 base, J lost 9 bases, and 9 bases lay in between. There are 12 residues in the CDR3. CDR1 LNHNV and CDR2 YYDKDF come from the germline V gene (reference sequence). In its sample, this clonotype was seen a few times.

The sequencing sample was made of blood. This receptor was taken from a woman aged 50 to 65 with Graves' hyperthyroidism. The rearrangement links TRBV15 to TRBJ1-1; D gene ambiguous. The CDR3 spells CATSRALDQAFF. CDR3 coding DNA: TGTGCCACCAGCAGAGCCCTTGACCAAGCTTTCTTT.